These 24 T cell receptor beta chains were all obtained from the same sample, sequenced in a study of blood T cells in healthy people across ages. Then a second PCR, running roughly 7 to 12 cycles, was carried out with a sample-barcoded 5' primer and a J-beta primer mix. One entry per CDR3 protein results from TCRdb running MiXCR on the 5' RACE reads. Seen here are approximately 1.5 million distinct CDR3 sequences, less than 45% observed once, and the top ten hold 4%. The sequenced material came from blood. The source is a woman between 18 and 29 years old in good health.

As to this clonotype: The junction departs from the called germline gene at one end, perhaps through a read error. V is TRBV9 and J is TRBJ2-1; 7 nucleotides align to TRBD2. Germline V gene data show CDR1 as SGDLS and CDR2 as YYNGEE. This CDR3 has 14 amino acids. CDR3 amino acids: CASSVGRDYIEQFF. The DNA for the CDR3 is TGTGCCAGCAGCGTAGGCCGGGACTACATTGAGCAGTTCTTC.

The CDR3 is CASSFSLNEQFF. The CDR3 bases are TGTGCCAGCAGTTTTTCACTAAATGAGCAGTTCTTC. This rearrangement joins TRBV12-3 or TRBV12-4 to TRBJ2-1, with D unresolved. There are 12 residues in the CDR3. V was clipped by 3 bases and J by 7 bases, with 7 bases between them.

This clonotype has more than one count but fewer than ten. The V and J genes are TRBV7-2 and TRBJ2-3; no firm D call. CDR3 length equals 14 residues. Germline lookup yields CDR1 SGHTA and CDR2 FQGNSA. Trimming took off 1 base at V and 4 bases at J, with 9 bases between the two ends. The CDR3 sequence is CASSLEYSADTQYF. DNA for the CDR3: TGTGCCAGCAGCTTAGAATACTCGGCAGATACGCAGTATTTT.

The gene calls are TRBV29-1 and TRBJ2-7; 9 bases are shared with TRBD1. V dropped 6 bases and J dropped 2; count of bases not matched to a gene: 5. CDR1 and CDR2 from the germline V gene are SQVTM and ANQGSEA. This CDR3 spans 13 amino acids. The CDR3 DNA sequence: TGCAGCGTGGGACAGGGAGTCCCCTACGAGCAGTACTTC. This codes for CSVGQGVPYEQYF.

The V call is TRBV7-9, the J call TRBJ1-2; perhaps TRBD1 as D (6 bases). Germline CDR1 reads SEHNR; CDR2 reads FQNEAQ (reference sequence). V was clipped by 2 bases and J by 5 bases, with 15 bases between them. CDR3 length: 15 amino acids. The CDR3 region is CASSLSEQGWYGYTF. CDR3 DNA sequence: TGTGCCAGCAGCTTATCCGAGCAGGGGTGGTATGGCTACACCTTC.

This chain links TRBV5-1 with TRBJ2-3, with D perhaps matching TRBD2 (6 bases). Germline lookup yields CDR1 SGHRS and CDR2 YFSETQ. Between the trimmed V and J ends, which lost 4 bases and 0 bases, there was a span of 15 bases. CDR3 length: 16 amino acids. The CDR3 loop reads CASSPTSSTSTDTQYF. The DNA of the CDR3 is TGCGCCAGCAGCCCTACTAGCAGCACTAGCACAGATACGCAGTATTTT.

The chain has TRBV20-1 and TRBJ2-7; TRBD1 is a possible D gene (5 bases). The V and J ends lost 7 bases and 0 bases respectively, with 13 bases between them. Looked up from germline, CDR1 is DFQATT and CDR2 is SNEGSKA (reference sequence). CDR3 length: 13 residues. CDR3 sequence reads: CSGWGADSYEQYF. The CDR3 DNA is TGCAGTGGGTGGGGCGCCGACTCCTACGAGCAGTACTTC.

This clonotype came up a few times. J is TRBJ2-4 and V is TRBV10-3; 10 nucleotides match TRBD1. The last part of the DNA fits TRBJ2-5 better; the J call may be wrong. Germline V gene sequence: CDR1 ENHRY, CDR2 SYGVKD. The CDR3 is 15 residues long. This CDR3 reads CAIRDTGTGDETQYF. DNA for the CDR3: TGTGCCATCAGAGACACCGGGACAGGGGACGAGACCCAGTACTTC.

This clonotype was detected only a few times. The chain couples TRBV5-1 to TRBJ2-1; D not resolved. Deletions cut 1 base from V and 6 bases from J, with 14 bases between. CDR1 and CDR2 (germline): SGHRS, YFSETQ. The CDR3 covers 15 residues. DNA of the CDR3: TGCGCCAGCAGCTTGTACCTAAAGACCTCCAATGAGCAGTTCTTC. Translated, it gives CASSLYLKTSNEQFF.

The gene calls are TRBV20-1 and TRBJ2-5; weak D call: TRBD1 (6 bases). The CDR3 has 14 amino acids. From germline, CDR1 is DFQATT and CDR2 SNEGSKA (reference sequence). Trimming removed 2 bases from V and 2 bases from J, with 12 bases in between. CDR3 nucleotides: TGCAGTGCTAGAACGTCGACAGGACAAGAGACCCAGTACTTC. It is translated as CSARTSTGQETQYF.

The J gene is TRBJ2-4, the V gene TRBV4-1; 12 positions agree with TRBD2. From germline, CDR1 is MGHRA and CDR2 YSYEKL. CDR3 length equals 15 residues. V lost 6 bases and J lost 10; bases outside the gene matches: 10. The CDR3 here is CASRPELAGGWIQYF. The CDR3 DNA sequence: TGCGCCAGCAGGCCAGAACTAGCGGGAGGATGGATTCAGTACTTC.

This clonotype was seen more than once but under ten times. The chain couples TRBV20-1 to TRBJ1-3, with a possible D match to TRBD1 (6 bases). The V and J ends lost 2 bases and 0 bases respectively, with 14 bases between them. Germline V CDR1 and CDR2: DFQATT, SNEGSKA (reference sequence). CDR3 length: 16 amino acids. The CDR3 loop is CSARRGDRHSGNTIYF. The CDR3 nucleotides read TGCAGTGCTAGAAGAGGAGACAGGCACTCTGGAAACACCATATATTTT.

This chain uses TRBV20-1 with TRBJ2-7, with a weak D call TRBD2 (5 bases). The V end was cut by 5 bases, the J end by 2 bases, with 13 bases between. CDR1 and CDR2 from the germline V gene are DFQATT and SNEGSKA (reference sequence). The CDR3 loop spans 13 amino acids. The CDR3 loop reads CSARPGLAYEQYF. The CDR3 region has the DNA TGCAGTGCTCGCCCGGGATTGGCCTACGAGCAGTACTTC.

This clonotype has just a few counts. The CDR3: CATSDLQGANYNEQFF. Here the CDR3 DNA reads TGTGCCACCAGTGATTTGCAGGGGGCCAACTACAATGAGCAGTTCTTC. The V and J genes are TRBV24-1 and TRBJ2-1; 8 bases align to TRBD1. Germline values: CDR1 KGHDR, CDR2 SFDVKD. This CDR3 has 16 amino acids. V lost 0 bases and J lost 3; bases outside the gene matches: 3.

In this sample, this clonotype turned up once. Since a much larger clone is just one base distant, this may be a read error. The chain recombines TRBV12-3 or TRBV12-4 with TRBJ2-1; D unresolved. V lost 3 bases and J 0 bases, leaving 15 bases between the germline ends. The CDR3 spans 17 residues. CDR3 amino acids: CASSFGLGKSSYNEQFF. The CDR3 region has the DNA TGTGCCAGCAGTTTCGGGCTCGGTAAGAGCTCCTACAATGAGCAGTTCTTC.

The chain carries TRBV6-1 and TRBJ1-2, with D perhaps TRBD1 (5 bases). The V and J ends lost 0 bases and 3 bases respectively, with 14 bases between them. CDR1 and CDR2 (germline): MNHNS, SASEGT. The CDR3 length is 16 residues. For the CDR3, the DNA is TGTGCCAGCAGTGAAGCAGGGAGGGACGGACACTATGGCTACACCTTC. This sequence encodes CASSEAGRDGHYGYTF.

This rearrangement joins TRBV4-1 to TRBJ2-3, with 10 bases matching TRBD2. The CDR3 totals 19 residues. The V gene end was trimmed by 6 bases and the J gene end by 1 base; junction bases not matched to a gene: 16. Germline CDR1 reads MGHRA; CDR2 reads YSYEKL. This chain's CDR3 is CASSLNAVAGGDGTDTQYF. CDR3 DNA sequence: TGCGCCAGCAGTCTAAACGCGGTAGCGGGGGGCGATGGCACAGATACGCAGTATTTT.

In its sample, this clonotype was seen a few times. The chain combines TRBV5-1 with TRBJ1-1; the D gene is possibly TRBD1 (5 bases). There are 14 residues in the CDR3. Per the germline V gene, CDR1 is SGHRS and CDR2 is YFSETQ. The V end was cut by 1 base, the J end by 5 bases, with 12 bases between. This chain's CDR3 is CASSLFGEGTEAFF. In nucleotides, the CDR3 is TGCGCCAGCAGCTTGTTTGGCGAGGGGACTGAAGCTTTCTTT.

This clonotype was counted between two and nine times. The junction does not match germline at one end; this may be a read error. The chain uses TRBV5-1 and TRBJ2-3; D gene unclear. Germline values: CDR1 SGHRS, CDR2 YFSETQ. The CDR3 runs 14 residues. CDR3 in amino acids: CASRLNFLTDTQYF. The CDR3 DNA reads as TGCGCCAGCCGCTTAAATTTTCTCACAGATACGCAGTATTTT.

CDR3 DNA: TGCAGTGCTAGAAGGGACGGCGAGTATGGCTACACCTTC. Its translation is CSARRDGEYGYTF. The chain links TRBV20-1 to TRBJ1-2; weak D call: TRBD1 (5 bases). The CDR3 consists of 13 residues. Germline CDR1 DFQATT, CDR2 SNEGSKA (reference sequence). Trimming pared 2 bases from V and 5 bases from J, leaving 12 bases between.

The chain's CDR3 is CASSLEGVDEQFF. CDR3 DNA sequence: TGTGCCAGCAGCTTGGAAGGAGTCGATGAGCAGTTCTTC. This chain joins TRBV5-6 and TRBJ2-1; D unclear. The CDR3 length is 13 residues. V gave up 0 bases and J gave up 8 bases, with 9 bases separating them. CDR1 SGHDT and CDR2 YYEEEE come from the germline V gene.

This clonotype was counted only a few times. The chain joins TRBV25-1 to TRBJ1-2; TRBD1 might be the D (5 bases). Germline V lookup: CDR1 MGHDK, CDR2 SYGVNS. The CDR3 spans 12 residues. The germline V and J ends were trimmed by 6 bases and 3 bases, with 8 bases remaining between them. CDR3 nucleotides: TGTGCCAGCAGGAAGACAGACTATGGCTACACCTTC. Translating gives CASRKTDYGYTF.

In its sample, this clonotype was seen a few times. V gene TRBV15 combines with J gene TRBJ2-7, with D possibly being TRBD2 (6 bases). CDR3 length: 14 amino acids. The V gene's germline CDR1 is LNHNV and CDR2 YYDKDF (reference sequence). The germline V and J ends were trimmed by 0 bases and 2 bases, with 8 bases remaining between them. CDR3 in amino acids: CATSREWRAYEQYF. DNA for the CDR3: TGTGCCACCAGCAGAGAGTGGAGGGCCTACGAGCAGTACTTC. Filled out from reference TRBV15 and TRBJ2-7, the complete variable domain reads DAMVIQNPRYQVTQFGKPVTLSCSQTLNHNVMYWYQQKSSQAPKLLFHYYDKDFNNEADTPDNFQSRRPNTSFCFLDIRSPGLGDTAMYLCATSREWRAYEQYFGPGTRLTVT.

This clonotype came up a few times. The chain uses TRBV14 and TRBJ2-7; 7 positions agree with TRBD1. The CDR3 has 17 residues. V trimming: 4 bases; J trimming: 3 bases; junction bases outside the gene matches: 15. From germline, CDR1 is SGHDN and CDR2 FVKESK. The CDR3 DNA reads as TGTGCCAGCAGCCGTAGGAGAACAGGGGTTCGTTACTACGAGCAGTACTTC. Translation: CASSRRRTGVRYYEQYF.